This T cell receptor (beta chain) was recorded in a study of T cell changes during pregnancy in multiple sclerosis. The data were produced by immunoSEQ multiplex PCR, yet TCRdb's version contains in-frame clones alone and is incomplete. The sample contains over 45,000 clones, 85% to 90% of which appear only once. V was pared by 6 bases and J by 0 bases, with 15 bases between. CDR3 length: 16 amino acids. Per germline, CDR1 MNHEY and CDR2 SMNVEV (reference sequence). This sequence was found in a female donor with multiple sclerosis, enrolled in a pregnancy study. The source was peripheral blood, collected in the first trimester of pregnancy. The chain uses TRBV27 and TRBJ1-5; D is uncertain. CDR3 amino acids: CASRPLGLDSNQPQHF. The CDR3 nucleotides are TGTGCCAGCAGACCTCTAGGACTGGATAGCAATCAGCCCCAGCATTTT.